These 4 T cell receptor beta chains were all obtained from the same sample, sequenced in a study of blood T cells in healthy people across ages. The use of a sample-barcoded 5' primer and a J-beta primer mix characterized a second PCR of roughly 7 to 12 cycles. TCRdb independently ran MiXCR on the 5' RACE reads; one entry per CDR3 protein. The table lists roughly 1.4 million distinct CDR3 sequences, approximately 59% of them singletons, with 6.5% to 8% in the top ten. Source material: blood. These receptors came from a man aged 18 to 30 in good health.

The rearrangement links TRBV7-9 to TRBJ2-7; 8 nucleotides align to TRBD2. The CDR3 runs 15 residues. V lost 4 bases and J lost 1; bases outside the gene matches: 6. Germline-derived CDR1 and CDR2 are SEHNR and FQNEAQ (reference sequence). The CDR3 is CASSSTSDASYEQYF. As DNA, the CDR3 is TGTGCCAGCAGCTCGACTAGCGATGCGTCCTACGAGCAGTACTTC. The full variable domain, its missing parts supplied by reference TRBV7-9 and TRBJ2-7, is DTGVSQNPRHKITKRGQNVTFRCDPISEHNRLYWYRQTLGQGPEFLTYFQNEAQLEKSRLLSDRFSAERPKGSFSTLEIQRTEQGDSAMYLCASSSTSDASYEQYFGPGTRLTVT.

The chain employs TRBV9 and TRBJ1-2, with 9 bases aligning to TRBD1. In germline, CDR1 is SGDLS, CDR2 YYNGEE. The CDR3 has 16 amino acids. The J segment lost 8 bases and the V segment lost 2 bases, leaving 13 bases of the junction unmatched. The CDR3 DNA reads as TGTGCCAGCAGCGTCTCCGGGACAGGGCCGTCGGGGGGCTACACCTTC. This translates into CASSVSGTGPSGGYTF.

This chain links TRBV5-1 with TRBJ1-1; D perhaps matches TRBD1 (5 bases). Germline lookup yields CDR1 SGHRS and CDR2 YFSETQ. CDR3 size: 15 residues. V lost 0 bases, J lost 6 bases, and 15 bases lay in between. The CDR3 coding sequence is TGCGCCAGCAGCTTGGCCGCGGGGGTGCACGCTGAAGCTTTCTTT. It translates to CASSLAAGVHAEAFF. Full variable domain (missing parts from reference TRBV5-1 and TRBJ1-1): KAGVTQTPRYLIKTRGQQVTLSCSPISGHRSVSWYQQTPGQGLQFLFEYFSETQRNKGNFPGRFSGRQFSNSRSEMNVSTLELGDSALYLCASSLAAGVHAEAFFGQGTRLTVV.

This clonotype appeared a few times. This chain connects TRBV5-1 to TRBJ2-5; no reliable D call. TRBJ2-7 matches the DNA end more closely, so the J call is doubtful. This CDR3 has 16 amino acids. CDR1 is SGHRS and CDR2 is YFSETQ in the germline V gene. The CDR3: CASSLATVSNLYEQYF. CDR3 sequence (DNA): TGCGCCAGCAGCTTGGCTACAGTATCCAACCTTTACGAGCAGTACTTC.